This record concerns one T cell receptor beta chain sequence. The antigen is undetermined. The data belong to a study of siplizumab effects on memory and regulatory T cells. Per individual sample, around 9.1 x 10^4 TCR templates were assayed. The repertoire was sequenced with immunoSEQ multiplex PCR; TCRdb's copy has only in-frame clones and lacks some. The profile shows more than 60,000 clones, around 93% of them singletons. Study conclusions and caveats: Tregs proliferating in siplizumab cultures lacked confirmation of their suppressive function. Unstimulated subset assignment was obtained for only a minor fraction of alloreactive clones.

The CDR3 is made up of 13 amino acids. Trimming left V 8 bases short and J 5 bases short, with 15 bases between. Germline V gene sequence: CDR1 MGHDK, CDR2 SYGVNS. Source material: CD8+ T cells sorted from blood. The chain combines TRBV25-1 with TRBJ1-1; perhaps TRBD1 as D (6 bases). The receptor was isolated from a human donor in good health. The CDR3 DNA follows: TGTGCCAGCTTGGCGGGGGGCGAAACTGAAGCTTTCTTT. Amino acids: CASLAGGETEAFF.